The rows below give T cell receptor beta chains drawn from one sample of a study of OX40 agonist ivuxolimab in advanced cancers. Profiling relied on immunoSEQ multiplex PCR, and the TCRdb table lists in-frame clones only, not all of them. The sample carries around 35,000 clones, about 87% recorded once. The sample consisted of CD4+ or CD8+ T cells sorted from blood, taken in a trial of the OX40 agonist ivuxolimab. Receptors originate from an adult with an advanced solid tumor such as melanoma, head and neck, liver or kidney cancer. Each CDR3 is given with its conserved first and last residue. The D gene is left open where the match is weak. A clone size is listed for some rows: how often the clone was seen (once, few, many), or a class if it is expanded.

v_call	clone_size	j_call	d_call	cdr3_nt	cdr3_aa
TRBV7-2	-	TRBJ2-3	TRBD1	TGTGCCAGCAGCCTTGGACAGGGGGCGCCCACAGATACGCAGTATTTT	CASSLGQGAPTDTQYF
TRBV6-1	few	TRBJ1-5	TRBD1	TGTGCCAGCACTGGACAGGGGGTTTATCAGCCCCAGCATTTT	CASTGQGVYQPQHF
TRBV6-1	-	TRBJ2-7	TRBD2	TGTGCCAGCAAATTAGCGGGAGTTCTGGCCGAGCAGTACTTC	CASKLAGVLAEQYF
TRBV19	-	TRBJ2-3	TRBD2	TGTGCCAGTACAGATCGGGCGGGAGGGCCGGCAGATACGCAGTATTTT	CASTDRAGGPADTQYF
TRBV6-5	once	TRBJ1-2	-	TGTGCCAGCGTTAGGGGCACGGCTCTTTATGGCTACACCTTC	CASVRGTALYGYTF
TRBV5-6	-	TRBJ2-1	-	TGTGCCAGCAGCTTCATACAGGGGAGGGATAATGAGCAGTTCTTC	CASSFIQGRDNEQFF
TRBV6-6	-	TRBJ1-2	-	TGTGCCAGCACCAAAGGGGCAGGGAATGCTGGCTACACCTTC	CASTKGAGNAGYTF
TRBV18	few	TRBJ2-1	TRBD2	TGTGCCAGCTCACCAGGATCCACCGGGGGGAGCGGGAGTGAGCAGTTCTTC	CASSPGSTGGSGSEQFF
TRBV7-8	-	TRBJ1-6	-	TGTGCCAGCAGCTTAGCGACAAGGGGCAATTCACCCCTCCACTTT	CASSLATRGNSPLHF
TRBV2	-	TRBJ2-3	-	TGTGCCGCGCGGGAAGGCCTTCGCACAGATACGCAGTATTTT	CAAREGLRTDTQYF